What follows is one TCR beta chain and its context. The antigen remains unidentified. Each donor gave one heparinised blood draw averaging about 116 mL. This sample is drawn from a study of beta chain features in type 1 diabetes. Whole-study findings and limits: Comparison showed that naive, central memory and Treg TCRB repertoires appeared more similar among patients than among healthy donors. PCR could preferentially amplify shorter templates, alike in patients and controls. Shorter TCRB CDR3s, moderately but significantly so, marked every one of the four CD4+ subsets in Type 1 diabetes patients.

TCRB transcripts that were expressed got sequenced, as all of the isolated RNA had been reverse transcribed. Clones were sequenced by immunoSEQ multiplex PCR, and TCRdb holds only the in-frame ones, with some missing. The data show fewer than 45,000 clones, with about 68% seen just once and around 1.8% held by the top ten. CDR3 length equals 14 residues. Germline-derived CDR1 and CDR2 are MNHEY and SMNVEV (reference sequence). The V end lost 5 bases, the J end lost 6 bases, and 14 bases lay between the germline ends. This chain links TRBV27 with TRBJ1-5; a possible D gene is TRBD1 (6 bases). The sample comprised Tregs from blood. The source is a man aged 25 to 45 with type 1 diabetes. Some clones in this sample may be carry-over from other donors' samples. CDR3 region: CASSPMTGIQPQHF. The CDR3 DNA follows: TGTGCCAGCAGTCCGATGACAGGAATTCAGCCCCAGCATTTT.